This note documents a single T cell receptor (beta chain) sequence. Its antigen is still unknown. Within one base of it there is no much larger clone, and no base qualities were kept. This specimen belongs to a study of OX40 agonist ivuxolimab in advanced cancers. Regarding the study in general: Ivuxolimab was an agonistic, fully human IgG2 monoclonal antibody directed against OX40 (CD134), a costimulatory receptor. Intravenous ivuxolimab was administered to patients every 2 weeks at six dose levels: 0.01, 0.1, 0.3, 1.5, 3 and 10 mg/kg. Of the roughly 53 patients in dose escalation, about 20 had hepatocellular carcinoma, some 15 had melanoma, 9 had renal cell carcinoma and 9 had head and neck cancer. A male proportion of almost 85% and a mean age of about 60 years, ranging from about 23 to 79, were recorded for the dose-escalation cohort. Prior anti-PD-1, anti-PD-L1 or anti-CTLA-4 therapy was permitted, and approximately 41% of dose-escalation patients had received checkpoint inhibitors. Three dose-escalation patients achieved partial responses, one with hepatocellular carcinoma and two with cutaneous melanoma. Peripheral TCRbeta sequencing aimed to test whether ivuxolimab altered TCR sequence diversity and caused clonal T-cell expansion. The paper covers the monotherapy dose-escalation part of the phase I ivuxolimab trial, which included N of about 50 patients.

What the authors observed across the whole study: The antigen specificity of the clonally expanded peripheral T cells was not determined. At doses of 0.1 to 3.0 mg/kg, clonal expansion of both CD4+ and CD8+ T cells in blood was seen between baseline and week 6. After ivuxolimab, CD8+ T cells had more expanded clones than CD4+ T cells on average. Low levels of normalized T-cell clonal expansion were also seen in some nonresponding patients. In the 0.1-3.0 mg/kg groups, partial responders had among the lowest normalized peripheral clonal expansion, particularly in CD8+ T cells.

To sequence the TCRbeta CDR3 region, genomic DNA was isolated from the sorted cells. The immunoSEQ Assay was used to sequence the TCRbeta CDR3 regions. Not all clones reach the TCRdb copy of this immuneACCESS table, which keeps in-frame sequences only. Checked studies attribute under half of the gap to unresolved V genes and leave the rest unexplained. Across this sample there are roughly 20,000 clones, with roughly 84% seen only once. The biggest ten clones account for less than 4% of the sample. CDR1 MDHEN and CDR2 SYDVKM are derived from the germline V gene. Inclusive of the bounding cysteine and phenylalanine, the CDR3 is 15 residues long. Only the CDR3 DNA stays, 45 bases, in frame from base 1. Relative to germline, V is missing 5 bases and J is missing 4 bases, with 9 bases of the junction outside any gene match. Patients with a history of autoimmune disease or receiving systemic immunosuppression were excluded from the trial. Peripheral blood for TCR sequencing was collected from all dose cohorts at baseline, on cycle 4 day 1, and on cycle 7 day 1. The samples were taken from a phase I, first-in-human, multicenter, open-label dose-escalation trial of ivuxolimab. The trial enrolled adults with locally advanced or metastatic head and neck squamous cell, hepatocellular, melanoma or renal cell carcinoma. Before TCR sequencing, CD4+ and CD8+ T cells were separately sorted from peripheral blood.

This clonotype was sampled from an adult with an advanced solid tumor such as melanoma, head and neck, liver or kidney cancer. The input for sequencing was CD4+ or CD8+ T cells sorted from blood, taken in a trial of the OX40 agonist ivuxolimab. This chain joins TRBV28 to TRBJ2-7; TRBD1 matches 9 bases in the middle. The bases are TGTGCCAGCAGTGCACCGGGACAGGGACAGTACGAGCAGTACTTC. Translation gives CASSAPGQGQYEQYF.